The rows below give T cell receptor beta chains drawn from one sample of a study of cytomegalovirus exposure and HLA in healthy donors. Repertoires were generated with immunoSEQ multiplex PCR, while TCRdb's copy carries only in-frame clones and drops some. The data show about 100,000 clones, over 65% seen once. Material for sequencing was PBMCs. The receptors shown here come from a young woman in good health and CMV-seropositive. The CDR3 runs from the conserved cysteine through the conserved F or W. A D gene is named only where the DNA matches it firmly. The listing skips clone size in some rows; elsewhere it reads once, few, many or a size class.

size: .
D: TRBD1
J: TRBJ2-5
V: TRBV6-1
CDR3: CASSEPGQGTETQYF
DNA: TGTGCCAGCAGTGAGCCGGGACAGGGGACGGAGACCCAGTACTTC

size: .
D: .
J: TRBJ1-2
V: TRBV15
CDR3: CATSSQTGTNYGYTF
DNA: TGTGCCACCAGCAGTCAGACAGGTACTAACTATGGCTACACCTTC

size: .
D: .
J: TRBJ2-7
V: TRBV10-3
CDR3: CAGAAEGPYEQYF
DNA: TGTGCCGGGGCGGCGGAAGGTCCATACGAGCAGTACTTC

size: once
D: .
J: TRBJ2-5
V: TRBV7-9
CDR3: CASSFPETGGGQETQYF
DNA: TGTGCCAGCAGCTTCCCTGAAACAGGAGGAGGGCAAGAGACCCAGTACTTC

size: .
D: .
J: TRBJ1-1
V: TRBV28
CDR3: CASSTIIRGDTEAFF
DNA: TGTGCCAGCAGCACTATTATCAGGGGCGACACTGAAGCTTTCTTT

size: .
D: TRBD1
J: TRBJ1-1
V: TRBV19
CDR3: CASSITGGNTEAFF
DNA: TGTGCCAGTAGTATAACAGGGGGCAACACTGAAGCTTTCTTT

size: few
D: .
J: TRBJ1-1
V: TRBV25-1
CDR3: CASMGGANTEAFF
DNA: TGTGCCAGCATGGGTGGAGCTAACACTGAAGCTTTCTTT

size: .
D: .
J: TRBJ1-5
V: TRBV5-1
CDR3: CASSQGQGGPQHF
DNA: TGCGCCAGCAGCCAGGGACAAGGGGGGCCCCAGCATTTT

size: .
D: TRBD1
J: TRBJ1-3
V: TRBV11-2
CDR3: CASSLSTGGGNTIYF
DNA: TGTGCCAGCAGCTTATCGACAGGGGGCGGAAACACCATATATTTT

size: .
D: .
J: TRBJ1-1
V: TRBV9
CDR3: CASSALRVMNTEAFF
DNA: TGTGCCAGCAGCGCTCTCAGGGTAATGAACACTGAAGCTTTCTTT

size: .
D: .
J: TRBJ2-5
V: TRBV5-4
CDR3: CVSSLERGGETQYF
DNA: TGTGTCAGCAGCTTGGAGAGGGGAGGAGAGACCCAGTACTTC

size: .
D: .
J: TRBJ1-1
V: TRBV19
CDR3: CASTGSLGANTEAFF
DNA: TGTGCCAGTACGGGTTCGCTAGGGGCAAACACTGAAGCTTTCTTT

size: .
D: .
J: TRBJ1-2
V: TRBV27
CDR3: CASSLNVVGPYGYTF
DNA: TGTGCCAGCAGTTTAAACGTGGTGGGGCCCTATGGCTACACCTTC

size: .
D: TRBD1
J: TRBJ2-3
V: TRBV28
CDR3: CASSSLRDREPQYF
DNA: TGTGCCAGCAGTTCACTACGCGACAGGGAGCCGCAGTATTTT

size: .
D: .
J: TRBJ2-6
V: TRBV12-5
CDR3: CASGGGLTWGNSGANVLTF
DNA: TGTGCTAGTGGGGGGGGACTGACATGGGGAAATTCGGGGGCCAACGTCCTGACTTTC

size: .
D: TRBD2
J: TRBJ2-3
V: TRBV15
CDR3: CATSRDLAGVGTQYF
DNA: TGTGCCACCAGCAGAGATCTCGCGGGAGTCGGTACGCAGTATTTT

size: once
D: .
J: TRBJ1-2
V: TRBV18
CDR3: CASSDRETNYGYTF
DNA: TGTGCCAGCTCAGACAGAGAGACTAACTATGGCTACACCTTC

size: .
D: TRBD2
J: TRBJ2-7
V: TRBV11-2
CDR3: CASSLEGTSYEQYF
DNA: TGTGCCAGCAGCTTAGAGGGGACTAGCTACGAGCAGTACTTC

size: .
D: .
J: TRBJ2-5
V: TRBV20-1
CDR3: CSARAEETQYF
DNA: TGCAGTGCTAGAGCCGAAGAGACCCAGTACTTC

size: .
D: .
J: TRBJ1-4
V: TRBV30
CDR3: CAWSVTGGEKLFF
DNA: TGTGCCTGGAGTGTTACGGGAGGGGAAAAACTGTTTTTT